This TCR beta chain was obtained from a study of sequential checkpoint blockade in melanoma. Overall study context: Patients were randomized 1:1 to nivolumab-then-ipilimumab or ipilimumab-then-nivolumab first-line. Matched biopsies came pretreatment and at week 13 for some 22 patients. TCRbeta immunosequencing was performed on DNA from around 96 pretreatment melanoma tumor samples. Study-level points and caveats: Response in arm A was associated with pretreatment TIL clonality.

In this sample, this clone turned up many times. The antigen is unknown. Repertoires were generated with immunoSEQ multiplex PCR, while TCRdb's copy carries only in-frame clones and drops some. The sample includes about 7,200 clones, around 20% of them seen just once. Treatment here: randomized to nivolumab then ipilimumab (arm A) or the reverse (arm B). Sequences were derived from tumor tissue (inferred from file names), sampled from a patient given nivolumab and ipilimumab in sequence. The TCR was taken from a human donor with melanoma.

The CDR3 nucleotides read TGTGCCAGCAGCCCGCAGGGGGGTGTCAATGAGCAGTTCTTC. As protein: CASSPQGGVNEQFF. The V and J genes are TRBV6-8 and TRBJ2-1; D may be TRBD1 (7 bases). CDR1 is MNHGY, CDR2 SAAAGT, per germline. The ends were cut back, 6 bases at V and 6 bases at J, with 15 bases in the middle. CDR3 length: 14 residues.